The present T cell receptor beta chain was sequenced within a study of T cells in Graves' hyperthyroidism and ophthalmopathy. Study outcomes and limitations: Using 13 V-J features, a model discriminated ophthalmopathy from stable hyperthyroidism. Most expanded thyroid clonotypes above 0.001 recurred in blood.

RNA transcripts yielded amplified TCR beta CDR3 regions. HTBI primers were employed in a first-round RT-PCR of the TCR CDR3. TCRdb reprocessed the multiplex PCR reads with MiXCR, giving one entry per CDR3 protein. This table has 300,000 to 450,000 distinct CDR3 sequences, about 25% appearing once. V lost 6 bases and J 3 bases, leaving 21 bases between the germline ends. CDR1 is SGHAT and CDR2 is FQDESV in the germline V gene (reference sequence). The CDR3 is 17 amino acids. Patients counted as stable if ophthalmopathy did not develop within 18 months. An approximately 10 ml volume of fresh peripheral blood provided the PBMCs. In its sample, this clonotype was seen a few times. Its matching antigen is unknown.

The chain recombines TRBV11-1 with TRBJ2-1; TRBD1 is a possible D gene (6 bases). The sequenced material came from blood. The receptor was derived from a man aged 50 or older with Graves' hyperthyroidism. CDR3 amino acids: CASRPPPGAALYNEQFF. Here the CDR3 DNA reads TGTGCCAGCAGGCCGCCCCCAGGGGCCGCTCTCTACAATGAGCAGTTCTTC.